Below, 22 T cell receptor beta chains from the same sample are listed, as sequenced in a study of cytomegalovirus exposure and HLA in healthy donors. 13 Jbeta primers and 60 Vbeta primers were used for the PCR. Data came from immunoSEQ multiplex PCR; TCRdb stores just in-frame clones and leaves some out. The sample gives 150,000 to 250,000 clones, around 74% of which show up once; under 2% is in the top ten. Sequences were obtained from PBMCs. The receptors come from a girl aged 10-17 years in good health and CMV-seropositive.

The CDR3 loop is CASSPTGWNSNQPQHF. In DNA form, the CDR3 reads TGTGCCAGCAGCCCGACAGGTTGGAACTCAAATCAGCCCCAGCATTTT. The genes are TRBV27 and TRBJ1-5; tentative D call: TRBD1 (6 bases). V was shortened by 6 bases and J by 4 bases, with 19 bases between the two germline ends. Germline V gene sequence: CDR1 MNHEY, CDR2 SMNVEV (reference sequence). The CDR3 totals 16 residues.

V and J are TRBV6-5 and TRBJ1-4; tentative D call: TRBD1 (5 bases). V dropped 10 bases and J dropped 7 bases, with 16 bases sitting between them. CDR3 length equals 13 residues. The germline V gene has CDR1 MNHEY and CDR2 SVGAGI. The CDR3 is CATTGGVGEKLFF. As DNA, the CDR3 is TGTGCCACTACGGGGGGGGTTGGTGAAAAACTGTTTTTT.

The CDR3: CASSLSLPSTNEQFF. The CDR3 DNA sequence: TGTGCCAGCAGCCTAAGTCTTCCCTCCACCAATGAGCAGTTCTTC. The rearrangement uses TRBV27 and TRBJ2-1; D gene unclear. The CDR3 is 15 amino acids. Trimming left V 6 bases short and J 6 bases short, with 18 bases between. Germline-derived CDR1 and CDR2 are MNHEY and SMNVEV (reference sequence).

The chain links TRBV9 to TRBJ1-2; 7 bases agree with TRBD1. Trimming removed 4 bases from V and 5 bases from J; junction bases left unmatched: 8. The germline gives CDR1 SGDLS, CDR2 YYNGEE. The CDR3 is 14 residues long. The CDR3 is CASSPQGGGYGYTF. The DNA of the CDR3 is TGTGCCAGCAGCCCCCAGGGGGGCGGGTATGGCTACACCTTC.

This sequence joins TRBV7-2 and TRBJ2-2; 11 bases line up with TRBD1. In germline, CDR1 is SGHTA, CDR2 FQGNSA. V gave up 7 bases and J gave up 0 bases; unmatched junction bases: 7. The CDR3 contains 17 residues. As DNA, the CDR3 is TGTGCCAGCACTCCTAGGGACAGGGGGACGAACACCGGGGAGCTGTTTTTT. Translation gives CASTPRDRGTNTGELFF.

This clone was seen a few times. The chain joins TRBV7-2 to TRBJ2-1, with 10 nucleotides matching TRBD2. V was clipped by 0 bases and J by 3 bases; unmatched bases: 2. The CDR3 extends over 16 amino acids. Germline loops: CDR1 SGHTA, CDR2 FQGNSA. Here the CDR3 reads CASSLASGGSYNEQFF. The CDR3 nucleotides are TGTGCCAGCAGCTTAGCTAGCGGGGGGAGCTACAATGAGCAGTTCTTC. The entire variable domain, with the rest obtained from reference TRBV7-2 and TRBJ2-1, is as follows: GAGVSQSPSNKVTEKGKDVELRCDPISGHTALYWYRQSLGQGLEFLIYFQGNSAPDKSGLPSDRFSAERTGGSVSTLTIQRTQQEDSAVYLCASSLASGGSYNEQFFGPGTRLTVL.

The CDR3 region is CASSKEARVGQPQHF. DNA of the CDR3: TGTGCCAGCAGCAAAGAGGCCAGGGTAGGTCAGCCCCAGCATTTT. The chain has TRBV7-2 and TRBJ1-5; D might be TRBD1 (5 bases). Germline V CDR1 and CDR2: SGHTA, FQGNSA. The CDR3 extends over 15 amino acids. Trimming removed 5 bases from V and 6 bases from J, with 17 bases in between. Full variable domain (remainder filled in from reference TRBV7-2 and TRBJ1-5): GAGVSQSPSNKVTEKGKDVELRCDPISGHTALYWYRQSLGQGLEFLIYFQGNSAPDKSGLPSDRFSAERTGGSVSTLTIQRTQQEDSAVYLCASSKEARVGQPQHFGDGTRLSIL.

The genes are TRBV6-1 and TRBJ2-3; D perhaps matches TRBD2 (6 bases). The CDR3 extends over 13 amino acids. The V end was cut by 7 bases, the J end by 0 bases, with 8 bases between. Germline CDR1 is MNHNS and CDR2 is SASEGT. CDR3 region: CASMAGSTDTQYF. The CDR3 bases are TGTGCCAGCATGGCGGGGAGCACAGATACGCAGTATTTT.

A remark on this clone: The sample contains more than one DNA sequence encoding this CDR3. The CDR3 DNA sequence: TGCGCCAGCAGCCAAGATCGTGACACTGAAGCTTTCTTT. Protein product: CASSQDRDTEAFF. The J gene is TRBJ1-1, the V gene TRBV4-3; D gene unclear. Deletions cut 0 bases from V and 3 bases from J, with 5 bases between. There are 13 residues in the CDR3. Germline CDR1 LGHNA, CDR2 YSLEER.

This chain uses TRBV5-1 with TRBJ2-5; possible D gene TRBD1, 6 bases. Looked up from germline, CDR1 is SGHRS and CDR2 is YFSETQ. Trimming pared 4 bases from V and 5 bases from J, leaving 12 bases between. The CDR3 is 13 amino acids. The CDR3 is CASSPQGRETQYF. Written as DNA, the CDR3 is TGCGCCAGCAGCCCCCAGGGGCGGGAGACCCAGTACTTC. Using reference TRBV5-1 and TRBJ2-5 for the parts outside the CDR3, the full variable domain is KAGVTQTPRYLIKTRGQQVTLSCSPISGHRSVSWYQQTPGQGLQFLFEYFSETQRNKGNFPGRFSGRQFSNSRSEMNVSTLELGDSALYLCASSPQGRETQYFGPGTRLLVL.

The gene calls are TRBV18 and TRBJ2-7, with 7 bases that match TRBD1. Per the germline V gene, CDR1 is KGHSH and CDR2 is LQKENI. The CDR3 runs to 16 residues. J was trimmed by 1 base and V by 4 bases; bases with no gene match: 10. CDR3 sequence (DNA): TGTGCCAGCTCACTGACTCCGGGACAGACATCCTACGAGCAGTACTTC. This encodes CASSLTPGQTSYEQYF.

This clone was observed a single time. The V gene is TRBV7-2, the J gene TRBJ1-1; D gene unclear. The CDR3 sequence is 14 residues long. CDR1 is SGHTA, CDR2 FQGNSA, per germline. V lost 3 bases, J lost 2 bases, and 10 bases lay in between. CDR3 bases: TGTGCCAGCAGCTTGAGGTTCCTTAACACTGAAGCTTTCTTT. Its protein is CASSLRFLNTEAFF. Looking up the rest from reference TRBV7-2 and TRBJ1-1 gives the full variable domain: GAGVSQSPSNKVTEKGKDVELRCDPISGHTALYWYRQSLGQGLEFLIYFQGNSAPDKSGLPSDRFSAERTGGSVSTLTIQRTQQEDSAVYLCASSLRFLNTEAFFGQGTRLTVV.

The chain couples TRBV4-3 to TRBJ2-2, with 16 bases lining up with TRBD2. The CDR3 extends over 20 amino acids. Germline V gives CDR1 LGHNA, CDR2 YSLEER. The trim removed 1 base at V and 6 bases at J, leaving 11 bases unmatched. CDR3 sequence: CASSQGGGTSGGAQAGELFF. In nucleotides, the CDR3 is TGCGCCAGCAGCCAAGGAGGCGGGACTAGCGGGGGGGCTCAAGCCGGGGAGCTGTTTTTT.

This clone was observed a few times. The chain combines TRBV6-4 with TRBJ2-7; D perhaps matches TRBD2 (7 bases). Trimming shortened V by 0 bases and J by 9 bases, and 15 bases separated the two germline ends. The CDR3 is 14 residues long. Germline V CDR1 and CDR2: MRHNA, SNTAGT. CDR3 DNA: TGTGCCAGCAGTGACTCGAATTCGGGGGGCGCGCAGTACTTC. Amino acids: CASSDSNSGGAQYF.

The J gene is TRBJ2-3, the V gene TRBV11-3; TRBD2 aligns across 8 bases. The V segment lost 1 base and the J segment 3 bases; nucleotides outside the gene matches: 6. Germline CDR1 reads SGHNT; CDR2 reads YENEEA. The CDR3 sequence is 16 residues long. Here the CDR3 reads CASSLAGGLGTDTQYF. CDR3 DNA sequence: TGTGCCAGCAGCTTAGCGGGGGGGCTAGGGACAGATACGCAGTATTTT.

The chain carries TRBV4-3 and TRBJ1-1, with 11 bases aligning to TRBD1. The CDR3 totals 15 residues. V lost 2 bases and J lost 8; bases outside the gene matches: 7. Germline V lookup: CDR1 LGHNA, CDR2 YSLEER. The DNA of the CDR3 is TGCGCCAGCAGCCAAACCGGGACAGGGGGATCGGAAGCTTTCTTT. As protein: CASSQTGTGGSEAFF.

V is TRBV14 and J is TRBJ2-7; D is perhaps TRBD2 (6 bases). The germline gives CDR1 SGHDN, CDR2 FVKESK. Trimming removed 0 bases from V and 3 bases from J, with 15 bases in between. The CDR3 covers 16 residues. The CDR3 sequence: CASSQDTRRGFYEQYF. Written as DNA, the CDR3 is TGTGCCAGCAGCCAAGATACTAGACGGGGGTTCTACGAGCAGTACTTC.

The CDR3 DNA follows: TGTGCCAGCAGTTACGGGACTTCTAACTATGGCTACACCTTC. This translates into CASSYGTSNYGYTF. This rearrangement joins TRBV6-5 to TRBJ1-2, with a tentative D call TRBD1 (5 bases). The germline V gene encodes CDR1 MNHEY and CDR2 SVGAGI. The CDR3 contains 14 residues. V lost 2 bases and J lost 0, with 7 bases in between.

CDR3 in amino acids: CASSFSGEDYEQYF. The CDR3, as DNA: TGCGCCAGCAGCTTTTCCGGGGAAGACTACGAGCAGTACTTC. This sequence joins TRBV10-1 and TRBJ2-7; D may be TRBD2 (5 bases). The ends were cut back, 6 bases at V and 3 bases at J, with 15 bases in the middle. Germline V gene sequence: CDR1 WNHNN, CDR2 SYGVQD (reference sequence). This CDR3 is 14 amino acids long.

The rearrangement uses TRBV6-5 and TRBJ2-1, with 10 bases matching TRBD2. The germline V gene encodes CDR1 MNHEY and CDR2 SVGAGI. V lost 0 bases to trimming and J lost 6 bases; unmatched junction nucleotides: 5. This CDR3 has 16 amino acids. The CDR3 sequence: CASSYSASGGANEQFF. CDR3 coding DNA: TGTGCCAGCAGTTACTCGGCGAGCGGGGGGGCCAATGAGCAGTTCTTC.

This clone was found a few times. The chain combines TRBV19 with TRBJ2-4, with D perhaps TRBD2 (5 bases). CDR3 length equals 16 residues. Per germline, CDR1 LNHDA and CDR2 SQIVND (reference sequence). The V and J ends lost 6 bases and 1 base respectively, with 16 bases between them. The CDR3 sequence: CASSPARGLAKNIQYF. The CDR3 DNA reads TGTGCCAGTAGCCCGGCCCGGGGTTTGGCCAAAAACATTCAGTACTTC.

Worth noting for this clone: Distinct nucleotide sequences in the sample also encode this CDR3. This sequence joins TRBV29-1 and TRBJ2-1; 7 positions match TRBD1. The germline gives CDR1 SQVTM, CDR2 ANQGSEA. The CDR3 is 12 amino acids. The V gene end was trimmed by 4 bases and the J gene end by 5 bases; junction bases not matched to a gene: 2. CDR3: CSVGQGNNEQFF. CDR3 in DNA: TGCAGCGTTGGACAGGGTAACAATGAGCAGTTCTTC.